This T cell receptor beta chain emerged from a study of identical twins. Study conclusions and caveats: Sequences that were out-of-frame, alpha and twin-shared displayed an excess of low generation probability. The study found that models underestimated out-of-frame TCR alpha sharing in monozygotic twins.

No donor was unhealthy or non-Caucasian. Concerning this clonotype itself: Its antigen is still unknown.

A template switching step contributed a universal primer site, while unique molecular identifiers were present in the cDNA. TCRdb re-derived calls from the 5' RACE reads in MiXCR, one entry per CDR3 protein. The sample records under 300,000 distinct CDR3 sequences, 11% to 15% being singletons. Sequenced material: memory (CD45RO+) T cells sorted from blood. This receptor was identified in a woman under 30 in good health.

In DNA form, the CDR3 reads TGTGCCAGCAGCGCCAACGAGTGGAGGGTCGAGCAGTACTTC. Its translation is CASSANEWRVEQYF. The chain recombines TRBV9 with TRBJ2-7; maybe TRBD2 (6 bases). V lost 3 bases, J lost 6 bases, and 16 bases lay in between. Germline values: CDR1 SGDLS, CDR2 YYNGEE. CDR3 length: 14 amino acids.